This TCR beta chain was recovered during a study of blood T cell repertoires in COVID-19. Looking at the study overall: The United States, Italy and Spain provided the acute and convalescent COVID-19 samples. T cells, B-cell-depleted T cells, or PBMCs supplied cDNA or gDNA.

Original processing methods: Estimated nucleated cell counts came from reference gene primer amplification. Assay used: immunoSEQ multiplex PCR; TCRdb lists only in-frame clones, some missing. That table gives V, J and clone size, and the DNA gave D and trimming. The sample yields 200,000 to 250,000 clones, 84% seen once. The specimen was peripheral blood. This receptor was obtained from a man in his fifties or sixties with active or convalescent COVID-19.

The CDR3 sequence is CASSPGWSYGYTF. In DNA, the CDR3 is TGTGCCAGCAGTCCGGGATGGAGCTATGGCTACACCTTC. This rearrangement joins TRBV27 to TRBJ1-2, with D uncertain. The length of the CDR3 is 13 residues. The V and J ends lost 5 bases and 4 bases respectively, with 11 bases between them. In germline, CDR1 is MNHEY, CDR2 SMNVEV (reference sequence).